Below are 17 T cell receptor beta chains sequenced from a single sample in a study of T cell responses to AZD1222 COVID-19 vaccine. Using immunoSEQ multiplex PCR, the repertoire was profiled, and TCRdb retains in-frame clones only, with some absent. This sample yields about 85,000 clones, of which 86% are seen a single time; approximately 7% belongs to the top ten. The source material was peripheral blood, sampled on day 0 of AZD1222 vaccination. Receptors were obtained from an adult in good health.

The chain is built from TRBV5-4 and TRBJ2-1; maybe TRBD2 (6 bases). Germline-derived CDR1 and CDR2 are SGHNT and YYREEE (reference sequence). This CDR3 is 14 amino acids long. The V and J ends lost 0 bases and 9 bases respectively, with 13 bases between them. The CDR3 DNA sequence: TGTGCCAGCAGCTTGGCCGAGGGGCGGGGTGAGCAGTTCTTC. Its translation: CASSLAEGRGEQFF.

The chain combines TRBV4-3 with TRBJ1-1, with D unclear. The CDR3 spans 16 residues. The ends were cut back, 3 bases at V and 0 bases at J, with 14 bases in the middle. Germline V CDR1 and CDR2: LGHNA, YSLEER. CDR3 sequence: CASSHSAPGLNTEAFF. CDR3 sequence (DNA): TGCGCCAGCAGCCACTCTGCGCCCGGGCTGAACACTGAAGCTTTCTTT.

The chain has TRBV24-1 and TRBJ1-5; 7 bases fit TRBD1. With V trimmed by 3 bases and J by 7 bases, 8 bases remained unmatched. CDR1 KGHDR and CDR2 SFDVKD come from the germline V gene. The CDR3 loop spans 15 amino acids. CDR3 DNA sequence: TGTGCCACCAGTGATCCCGACAGGGCGGGGCAGCCCCAGCATTTT. Encoded protein: CATSDPDRAGQPQHF.

As to this clone: The junction shows a germline mismatch at one end, possibly a read error. The chain couples TRBV18 to TRBJ1-4; D ambiguous. This CDR3 is 18 amino acids long. Germline CDR1 and CDR2: KGHSH and LQKENI. The CDR3 is CVSSPPVGSVATNEKLFF. In DNA, the CDR3 is TGTGTCAGCTCACCACCCGTCGGCTCAGTTGCAACTAATGAAAAACTGTTTTTT. The whole variable domain, remainder taken from reference TRBV18 and TRBJ1-4, is NAGVMQNPRHLVRRRGQEARLRCSPMKGHSHVYWYRQLPEEGLKFMVYLQKENIIDESGMPKERFSAEFPKEGPSILRIQQVVRGDSAAYFCVSSPPVGSVATNEKLFFGSGTQLSVL.

Points on this clone: Other nucleotide sequences in the sample specify the same CDR3. The chain couples TRBV3-1 (or the pseudogene TRBV3-2) to TRBJ2-1; 9 positions agree with TRBD2. The V segment lost 0 bases and the J segment 4 bases; nucleotides outside the gene matches: 4. Germline V gives CDR1 LGHDT, CDR2 YNNKEL (reference sequence). The CDR3 contains 16 residues. The CDR3 nucleotides read TGTGCCAGCAGCCAAGACGCAGCGGGGGGATACAATGAGCAGTTCTTC. It specifies CASSQDAAGGYNEQFF.

The chain employs TRBV28 and TRBJ1-4; no definite D call. V was cut by 3 bases and J by 8 bases, with 13 bases left in between. This CDR3 is built from 14 residues. The germline CDR1 and CDR2 sequences are MDHEN and SYDVKM. The CDR3 DNA follows: TGTGCCAGCAGTTTGAGGCGCTTGCGGGAAAAACTGTTTTTT. Its protein product is CASSLRRLREKLFF.

The chain employs TRBV7-2 and TRBJ1-6, with D uncertain. Germline CDR1 reads SGHTA; CDR2 reads FQGNSA. This CDR3 region has 13 residues. V was trimmed by 5 bases and J by 16 bases, leaving 18 bases between them. The CDR3 loop reads CASSADQPGGLHF. The CDR3 DNA follows: TGTGCCAGCAGCGCCGACCAACCTGGTGGTCTCCACTTT.

CDR3 protein: CASRTLRGNTEAFF. CDR3 sequence (DNA): TGTGCCAGCAGGACTCTCAGGGGGAATACTGAAGCTTTCTTT. This sequence joins TRBV28 and TRBJ1-1; 7 bases line up with TRBD1. Germline CDR1 and CDR2: MDHEN and SYDVKM. The CDR3 length is 14 residues. V was pared by 6 bases and J by 5 bases, with 9 bases of the junction left unmatched.

The chain employs TRBV7-9 and TRBJ2-2; D may be TRBD1 (5 bases). Trimming stripped 4 bases from V and 3 bases from J, with 15 bases between. Germline loops: CDR1 SEHNR, CDR2 FQNEAQ (reference sequence). The CDR3 length is 16 residues. The CDR3 sequence: CASSSGRLVDTGELFF. Written as DNA, the CDR3 is TGTGCCAGCAGCTCAGGGCGTCTAGTGGACACCGGGGAGCTGTTTTTT.

The chain is built from TRBV5-8 and TRBJ2-3; 10 nucleotides line up with TRBD2. Germline loops: CDR1 SGHTS, CDR2 YDEGEE. V shed 1 base and J 6 bases; nucleotides not matched to a gene: 8. This CDR3 contains 16 residues. CDR3 bases: TGTGCCAGCAGCTTGTTCCCTAGCGGGAGTTTCGATACGCAGTATTTT. It codes for CASSLFPSGSFDTQYF.

The chain links TRBV27 to TRBJ1-2, with unresolved D. The germline V and J ends were trimmed by 3 bases and 2 bases, with 7 bases remaining between them. CDR1 and CDR2 from the germline V gene are MNHEY and SMNVEV (reference sequence). CDR3 size: 13 residues. The CDR3 sequence: CASSFNGNYGYTF. The CDR3 nucleotides are TGTGCCAGCAGTTTTAACGGAAACTATGGCTACACCTTC.

This chain uses TRBV28 with TRBJ2-5; the D gene is possibly TRBD2 (6 bases). There are 13 residues in the CDR3. CDR1 MDHEN and CDR2 SYDVKM come from the germline V gene. Trimming shortened V by 4 bases and J by 5 bases, and 11 bases separated the two germline ends. The DNA of the CDR3 is TGTGCCAGCAGTTACGGGACTTGGGAGACCCAGTACTTC. It encodes CASSYGTWETQYF. Full variable domain (missing parts from reference TRBV28 and TRBJ2-5): DVKVTQSSRYLVKRTGEKVFLECVQDMDHENMFWYRQDPGLGLRLIYFSYDVKMKEKGDIPEGYSVSREKKERFSLILESASTNQTSMYLCASSYGTWETQYFGPGTRLLVL.

The V gene is TRBV7-9, the J gene TRBJ2-1, with 10 nucleotides matching TRBD2. The CDR3 loop spans 14 amino acids. Per germline, CDR1 SEHNR and CDR2 FQNEAQ (reference sequence). V shed 1 base, J shed 14 bases, and the junction held 8 bases outside the gene matches. The CDR3 spells CASSLGSGRALEFF. The CDR3 nucleotides read TGTGCCAGCAGCTTAGGAAGCGGGAGGGCCCTCGAGTTCTTC.

V and J are TRBV7-9 and TRBJ2-3, with D uncertain. The CDR3 covers 14 residues. Germline V gene sequence: CDR1 SEHNR, CDR2 FQNEAQ (reference sequence). Trimming took off 1 base at V and 1 base at J, with 6 bases between the two ends. For the CDR3, the DNA is TGTGCCAGCAGCTTAGGGGCGGGCACAGATACGCAGTATTTT. Protein: CASSLGAGTDTQYF.

The V and J genes are TRBV30 and TRBJ1-3; TRBD1 is a possible D gene (6 bases). CDR3 length: 12 residues. V gave up 4 bases and J gave up 4 bases, with 8 bases separating them. The V gene's germline CDR1 is GTSNPN and CDR2 SVGIG (reference sequence). CDR3: CAWTGVGNTIYF. The CDR3 bases are TGTGCCTGGACAGGGGTCGGAAACACCATATATTTT.

The chain uses TRBV9 and TRBJ1-5, with no clear D. The CDR3 runs to 18 residues. Germline V gives CDR1 SGDLS, CDR2 YYNGEE. V lost 0 bases and J lost 0, with 16 bases in between. CDR3 protein: CASSVATKVPYSNQPQHF. The CDR3 DNA is TGTGCCAGCAGCGTAGCTACGAAAGTCCCGTATAGCAATCAGCCCCAGCATTTT. The variable domain in full, with the rest retrieved from reference TRBV9 and TRBJ1-5, is DSGVTQTPKHLITATGQRVTLRCSPRSGDLSVYWYQQSLDQGLQFLIQYYNGEERAKGNILERFSAQQFPDLHSELNLSSLELGDSALYFCASSVATKVPYSNQPQHFGDGTRLSIL.

The V call is TRBV19, the J call TRBJ1-1, with 9 bases lining up with TRBD1. Germline CDR1 reads LNHDA; CDR2 reads SQIVND (reference sequence). Trimming took 6 bases from V and 4 from J; bases not matched to a gene: 3. The CDR3 is 13 residues long. The CDR3 bases are TGTGCCAGTAGGACAGGGGGGACCACTGAAGCTTTCTTT. This codes for CASRTGGTTEAFF.